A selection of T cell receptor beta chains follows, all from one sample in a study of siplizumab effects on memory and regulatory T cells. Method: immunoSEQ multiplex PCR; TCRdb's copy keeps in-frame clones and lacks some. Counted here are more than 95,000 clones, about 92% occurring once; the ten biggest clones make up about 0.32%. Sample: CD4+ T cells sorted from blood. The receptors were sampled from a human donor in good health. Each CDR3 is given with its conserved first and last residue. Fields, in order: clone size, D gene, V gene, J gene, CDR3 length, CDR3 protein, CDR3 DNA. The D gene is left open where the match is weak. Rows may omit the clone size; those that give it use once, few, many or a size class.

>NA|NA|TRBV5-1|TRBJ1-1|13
CASSYGDGSEAFF
TGCGCCAGCAGCTACGGGGACGGATCTGAAGCTTTCTTT
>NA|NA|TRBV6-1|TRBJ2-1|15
CASSRDGRSYNEQFF
TGTGCCAGCAGTCGAGATGGGAGATCATACAATGAGCAGTTCTTC
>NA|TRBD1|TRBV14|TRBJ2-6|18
CASSQVGQGYSGANVLTF
TGTGCCAGCAGCCAAGTCGGACAGGGGTACTCCGGGGCCAACGTCCTGACTTTC
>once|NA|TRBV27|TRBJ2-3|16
CASSLFRRRYTDTQYF
TGTGCCAGCAGTTTATTTCGGCGCCGGTACACAGATACGCAGTATTTT
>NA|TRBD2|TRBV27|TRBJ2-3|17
CASSLLGLAGGSDTQYF
TGTGCCAGCAGTTTGCTAGGACTAGCGGGGGGATCAGATACGCAGTATTTT
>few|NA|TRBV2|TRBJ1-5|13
CASSGQVDQPQHF
TGTGCCAGCAGTGGACAGGTGGATCAGCCCCAGCATTTT
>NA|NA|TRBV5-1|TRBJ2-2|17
CASSPSRGGTPTGELFF
TGCGCCAGCAGCCCTTCCAGGGGAGGCACCCCCACCGGGGAGCTGTTTTTT
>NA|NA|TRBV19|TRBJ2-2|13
CASSTENAGELFF
TGTGCCAGTAGTACAGAGAACGCCGGGGAGCTGTTTTTT
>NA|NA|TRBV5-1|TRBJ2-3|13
CASRQPSTDTQYF
TGCGCCAGCAGACAGCCGAGCACAGATACGCAGTATTTT
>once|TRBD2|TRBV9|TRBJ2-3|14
CASSATSGPDTQYF
TGTGCCAGCAGCGCGACTAGCGGGCCAGATACGCAGTATTTT
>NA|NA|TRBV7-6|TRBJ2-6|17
CASSLGTLLSGANVLTF
TGTGCCAGCAGCTTAGGGACACTGTTATCTGGGGCCAACGTCCTGACTTTC
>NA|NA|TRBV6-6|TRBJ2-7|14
CASSYSAGTYEQYF
TGTGCCAGCAGTTACTCTGCAGGGACCTACGAGCAGTACTTC
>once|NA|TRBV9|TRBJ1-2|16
CASSADPGQAHTGYTF
TGTGCCAGCAGCGCGGATCCTGGGCAGGCACACACGGGCTACACCTTC
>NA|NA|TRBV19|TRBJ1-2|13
CASSRRGDYGYTF
TGTGCCAGCTCGAGGAGGGGCGACTATGGCTACACCTTC
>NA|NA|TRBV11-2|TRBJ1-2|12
CASSLEGDGYTF
TGTGCCAGCAGCTTAGAGGGGGATGGCTACACCTTC
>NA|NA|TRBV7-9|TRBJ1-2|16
CASSRISGTAIYGYTF
TGTGCCAGCAGCAGAATTTCCGGGACGGCCATCTATGGCTACACCTTC
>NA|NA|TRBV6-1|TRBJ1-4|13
CAGRSTANEKLFF
TGTGCCGGCCGGTCGACAGCTAATGAAAAACTGTTTTTT
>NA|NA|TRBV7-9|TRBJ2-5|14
CASSQGAKRETQYF
TGTGCCAGCAGCCAAGGGGCCAAACGGGAGACCCAGTACTTC
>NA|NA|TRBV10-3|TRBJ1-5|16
CAISEKGGREGQPQHF
TGTGCCATCAGTGAGAAGGGAGGCAGGGAGGGTCAGCCCCAGCATTTT
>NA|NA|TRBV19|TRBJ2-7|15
CASSLGGRSSYEQYF
TGTGCCAGTAGTCTTGGGGGACGGAGCTCCTACGAGCAGTACTTC
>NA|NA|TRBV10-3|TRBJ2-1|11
CATGRNNEQFF
TGTGCCACCGGACGGAACAATGAGCAGTTCTTC
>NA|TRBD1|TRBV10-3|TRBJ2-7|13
CATGDRGHYEQYF
TGTGCCACCGGGGACAGGGGGCATTACGAGCAGTACTTC
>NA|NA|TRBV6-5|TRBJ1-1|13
CAARGGPNTEAFF
TGTGCCGCACGTGGGGGCCCGAACACTGAAGCTTTCTTT
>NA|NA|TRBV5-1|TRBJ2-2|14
CASSSTTGPGELFF
TGCGCCAGCAGCTCCACTACAGGACCCGGGGAGCTGTTTTTT
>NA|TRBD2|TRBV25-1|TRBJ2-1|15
CASGTSGMYYNEQFF
TGTGCCAGCGGGACTAGCGGGATGTACTACAATGAGCAGTTCTTC
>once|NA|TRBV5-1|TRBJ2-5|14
CASSAGTIQETQYF
TGCGCCAGCAGCGCTGGGACCATCCAAGAGACCCAGTACTTC
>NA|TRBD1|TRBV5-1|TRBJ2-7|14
CASSQRQGTYEQYF
TGCGCCAGCAGCCAACGACAGGGAACCTACGAGCAGTACTTC
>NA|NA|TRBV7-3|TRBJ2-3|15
CASSKVRGGADTQYF
TGTGCCAGCAGCAAGGTGCGGGGTGGTGCAGATACGCAGTATTTT